This is a list of T cell receptor beta chains from one sample in a study of blood T cell repertoires in COVID-19. The protocol was immunoSEQ multiplex PCR, while the TCRdb copy is restricted to in-frame clones and leaves out a portion. The sample carries about 280,000 clones, 88% recorded once. The sequenced sample was PBMCs or T cells enriched from blood (not recorded which). All receptors come from a woman aged 60-75 years in a cohort exposed to, infected with or recovered from COVID-19 (not recorded which). CDR3s include the opening cysteine and the closing phenylalanine or tryptophan.

TRBV7-9	TRBJ2-1	CASSYRQGAYNEQFF
TRBV23-1	TRBJ2-7	CASSQTGKATYEQYF
TRBV27	TRBJ2-5	CASSRPQGETQYF
TRBV5-6	TRBJ1-1	CASSSHIRGRDTEAFF
TRBV7-9	TRBJ1-2	CASSMGQFNYGYTF
TRBV2	TRBJ2-3	CASSLAGDTDTQYF
TRBV28	TRBJ2-3	CASSFRTSGRVADTQYF
TRBV6-5	TRBJ2-7	CASSRTSGGGEQYF
TRBV6-5	TRBJ2-7	CASSKRESYEQYF
TRBV4-3	TRBJ2-3	CASSQDLWEEGTDTQYF
TRBV6-6	TRBJ2-7	CARSAPLWGGRLF
TRBV5-4	TRBJ2-1	CASSPRTDNEQFF
TRBV7-3	TRBJ1-2	CASTLTGDSLYGYTF
TRBV3-1/TRBV3-2	TRBJ2-1	CASSQPDRVKQFF
TRBV11-2	TRBJ1-4	CASSLWTGGGWEKLFF
TRBV19	TRBJ1-2	CASSLQGSYGYTF
TRBV11-2	TRBJ2-3	CASSPRDGYSGRTDTQYF
TRBV6-5	TRBJ1-6	CASSYSRDSRPPLHF
TRBV28	TRBJ1-4	CASNREREKLFF
TRBV2	TRBJ2-1	CASSESGSSYNEQFF
TRBV2	TRBJ1-1	CASSDPQTGGTEAFF
TRBV6-5	TRBJ2-7	CASRGRTDEQYF
TRBV7-8	TRBJ2-1	CASTTNRVTIKFF
TRBV6-5	TRBJ1-1	CASRPTYSNTEAFF
TRBV19	TRBJ1-3	CASSDRDRGRNTIYF
TRBV9	TRBJ2-1	CASSVAVGGVSSYNEQFF